The source of this T cell receptor (beta chain) is a study of regulatory T cells in long-lasting Graves disease. As to time point: newly diagnosed GD, antithyroid drugs for less than 3 months. Making the TCR library involved RNA that had been extracted from PBMCs. Both iRepertoire HTBI primers and Arm-PCR of CDR3 regions were used to build the TCR beta libraries. TCRdb re-derived calls from the multiplex PCR reads in MiXCR, one entry per CDR3 protein. The data hold about 530,000 distinct CDR3 sequences, with 15% to 20% observed a single time. The CDR3 is 13 amino acids. The germline gives CDR1 SGHTA, CDR2 FQGTGA. Trimming cost V 5 bases and J 4 bases, with 11 bases left between them. A further study also used this sample, focusing on T cells in Graves' hyperthyroidism and ophthalmopathy.

Sequences were derived from peripheral blood mononuclear cells (PBMCs), sampled at new diagnosis, from a patient treated with antithyroid drugs. The TCR was taken from a woman aged 40 to 65 with Graves disease. J is TRBJ1-1 and V is TRBV7-3; D gene uncertain. DNA for the CDR3: TGTGCCAGCAGCCGGACGGTGAGCACTGAAGCTTTCTTT. This translates into CASSRTVSTEAFF.